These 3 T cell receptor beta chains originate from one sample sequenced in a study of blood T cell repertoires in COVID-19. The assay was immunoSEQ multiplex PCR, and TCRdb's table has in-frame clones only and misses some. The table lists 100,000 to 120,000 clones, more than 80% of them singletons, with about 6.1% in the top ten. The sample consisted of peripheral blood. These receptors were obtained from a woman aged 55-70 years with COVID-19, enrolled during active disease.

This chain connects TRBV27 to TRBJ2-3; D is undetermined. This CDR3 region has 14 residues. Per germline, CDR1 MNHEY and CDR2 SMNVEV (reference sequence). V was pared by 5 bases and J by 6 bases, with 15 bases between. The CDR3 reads CASSARSGADTQYF. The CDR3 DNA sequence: TGTGCCAGCAGTGCTCGATCAGGTGCTGATACGCAGTATTTT.

In nucleotides, the CDR3 is TGTGCCAGCAGCTTAGCTGGTTTCGACAGGGGGTCTTTCCACGAGCAGTACTTC. Protein product: CASSLAGFDRGSFHEQYF. This rearrangement joins TRBV7-6 to TRBJ2-7, with 9 positions matching TRBD1. Germline V gene data show CDR1 as SGHVS and CDR2 as FNYEAQ. With V trimmed by 0 bases and J by 5 bases, 14 bases remained unmatched. The CDR3 totals 18 residues.

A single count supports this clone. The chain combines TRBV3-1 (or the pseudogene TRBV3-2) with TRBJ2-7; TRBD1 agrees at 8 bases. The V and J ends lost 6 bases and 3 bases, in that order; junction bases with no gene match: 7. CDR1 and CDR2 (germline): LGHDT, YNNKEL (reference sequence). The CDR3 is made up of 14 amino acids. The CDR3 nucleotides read TGTGCCAGCAGTCCCGGGACAGGTAACTACGAGCAGTACTTC. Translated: CASSPGTGNYEQYF.